These 25 T cell receptor beta chains originate from one sample sequenced in a study of cytomegalovirus exposure and HLA in healthy donors. Vbeta (60) and Jbeta (13) primers were used in the PCR. The table came from immunoSEQ multiplex PCR; TCRdb's copy has only in-frame clones and leaves some out. Seen here are nearly 200,000 clones, approximately 83% observed once, and the top ten hold approximately 0.092%. Source material: PBMCs. Every receptor here comes from a boy under 10 years old in good health and CMV-seronegative.

V is TRBV4-1 and J is TRBJ1-3; no firm D call. V was shortened by 4 bases and J by 4 bases, with 11 bases between the two germline ends. Per germline, CDR1 MGHRA and CDR2 YSYEKL. This CDR3 has 14 residues. The CDR3 is CASSPEGRGNTIYF. In DNA, the CDR3 is TGCGCCAGCAGCCCCGAGGGTCGGGGAAACACCATATATTTT.

On this clone: The sample contains more than one DNA sequence encoding this CDR3. The CDR3 sequence is CASSLQGDTEAFF. The CDR3 bases are TGTGCCAGCAGCTTACAGGGGGACACTGAAGCTTTCTTT. The V and J genes are TRBV7-3 and TRBJ1-1; TRBD1 matches at 7 bases. In germline, CDR1 is SGHTA, CDR2 FQGTGA. The CDR3 extends over 13 amino acids. V shed 2 bases, J shed 3 bases, and the junction held 0 bases outside the gene matches.

The chain links TRBV9 to TRBJ1-5, with TRBD1 as a possible D gene (5 bases). Germline CDR1 reads SGDLS; CDR2 reads YYNGEE. The CDR3 contains 15 residues. Trimming took off 0 bases at V and 6 bases at J, with 13 bases between the two ends. CDR3 residues: CASSVDGAGGQPQHF. CDR3 nucleotides: TGTGCCAGCAGCGTAGACGGGGCGGGAGGTCAGCCCCAGCATTTT.

The V gene is TRBV6-1, the J gene TRBJ1-5; 7 bases are shared with TRBD1. CDR1 MNHNS and CDR2 SASEGT come from the germline V gene. The CDR3 sequence is 15 residues long. The V and J ends lost 7 bases and 6 bases, in that order; junction bases with no gene match: 12. CDR3 residues: CASTGGTEGSQPQHF. Here the CDR3 DNA reads TGTGCCAGCACAGGGGGTACCGAAGGGAGTCAGCCCCAGCATTTT.

CDR3 coding DNA: TGTGCCAGCAGTGGCCTCGGACAGGAAAAGGGCTACACCTTC. Its protein is CASSGLGQEKGYTF. The rearrangement links TRBV6-1 to TRBJ1-2; 7 nucleotides align to TRBD1. V lost 4 bases and J lost 8; bases outside the gene matches: 10. This CDR3 region has 14 residues. Germline loops: CDR1 MNHNS, CDR2 SASEGT.

The rearrangement links TRBV19 to TRBJ2-2; 7 bases agree with TRBD1. The CDR3 is made up of 16 amino acids. The germline V gene encodes CDR1 LNHDA and CDR2 SQIVND (reference sequence). V shed 4 bases, J shed 0 bases, and the junction held 5 bases outside the gene matches. CDR3 sequence reads: CASSSRQGANTGELFF. CDR3 nucleotide sequence: TGTGCCAGTAGTAGTAGACAGGGAGCGAACACCGGGGAGCTGTTTTTT. Looking up the rest from reference TRBV19 and TRBJ2-2 gives the full variable domain: DGGITQSPKYLFRKEGQNVTLSCEQNLNHDAMYWYRQDPGQGLRLIYYSQIVNDFQKGDIAEGYSVSREKKESFPLTVTSAQKNPTAFYLCASSSRQGANTGELFFGEGSRLTVL.

The chain uses TRBV18 and TRBJ1-5; D gene ambiguous. Germline CDR1 KGHSH, CDR2 LQKENI. Trimming removed 5 bases at V and 2 bases at J, with 10 bases between. The CDR3 is 14 residues long. The DNA for the CDR3 is TGTGCCAGCTCAGGCGACCAGGGCAATCAGCCCCAGCATTTT. This gives the protein CASSGDQGNQPQHF.

The chain is built from TRBV11-2 and TRBJ1-1, with TRBD1 as a possible D gene (6 bases). CDR1 is SGHAT and CDR2 is FQNNGV in the germline V gene. Trimming removed 5 bases at V and 8 bases at J, with 18 bases between. The CDR3 extends over 14 amino acids. CDR3 amino acids: CASSATGLRYEAFF. The DNA of the CDR3 is TGTGCCAGCAGCGCGACAGGTCTTCGTTACGAAGCTTTCTTT.

This clone appeared a single time. At one end the junction does not follow the germline gene, possibly because of a read error. V and J are TRBV29-1 and TRBJ1-2, with TRBD1 matching over 10 bases. Germline CDR1 is SQVTM and CDR2 is ANQGSEA. The CDR3 is 14 residues long. DNA for the CDR3: TGCAGCGCCTCCTCGACCGGGACAGGGGCTGCTACATCCTTC. Translation gives CSASSTGTGAATSF. The full variable domain, its missing parts supplied by reference TRBV29-1 and TRBJ1-2, is SAVISQKPSRDICQRGTSLTIQCQVDSQVTMMFWYRQQPGQSLTLIATANQGSEATYESGFVIDKFPISRPNLTFSTLTVSNMSPEDSSIYLCSASSTGTGAATSFGSGTRLTVV.

The rearrangement joins TRBV7-2 to TRBJ2-5, with D tentatively TRBD2 (6 bases). CDR3 length equals 15 residues. The ends were cut back, 5 bases at V and 5 bases at J, with 18 bases in the middle. CDR1 SGHTA and CDR2 FQGNSA come from the germline V gene. The CDR3 reads CASSLGTSWGETQYF. DNA for the CDR3: TGTGCCAGCAGCCTCGGGACTTCTTGGGGGGAGACCCAGTACTTC. The variable domain in full, with the rest retrieved from reference TRBV7-2 and TRBJ2-5, is GAGVSQSPSNKVTEKGKDVELRCDPISGHTALYWYRQSLGQGLEFLIYFQGNSAPDKSGLPSDRFSAERTGGSVSTLTIQRTQQEDSAVYLCASSLGTSWGETQYFGPGTRLLVL.

J is TRBJ1-2 and V is TRBV10-3; the D gene is possibly TRBD1 (5 bases). Trimming removed 2 bases at V and 5 bases at J, with 12 bases between. Germline values: CDR1 ENHRY, CDR2 SYGVKD. The CDR3 consists of 14 residues. The CDR3 reads CAISEGGYQYGYTF. The CDR3 DNA is TGTGCCATCAGTGAGGGGGGGTACCAATATGGCTACACCTTC.

The gene calls are TRBV19 and TRBJ2-3, with 8 nucleotides matching TRBD2. The CDR3 runs 17 residues. CDR1 and CDR2 (germline): LNHDA, SQIVND (reference sequence). J gave up 2 bases and V 6 bases, and 13 bases lay outside the gene matches. The CDR3 nucleotides are TGTGCCAGTAGGAGCGCGGGGGGCTCACCGGACACAGATACGCAGTATTTT. Its translation is CASRSAGGSPDTDTQYF.

This chain links TRBV19 with TRBJ2-5, with 10 bases that match TRBD2. The DNA end favors TRBJ2-7, so the J call may be wrong. CDR1 LNHDA and CDR2 SQIVND come from the germline V gene (reference sequence). The CDR3 covers 17 residues. DNA of the CDR3: TGTGCCAGTAGTGGTTTAGCGGGGGGCCCGAGCTCCTACGAGCAGTACTTC. Translating it yields CASSGLAGGPSSYEQYF.

The J gene is TRBJ2-5, the V gene TRBV27, with TRBD1 as a possible D gene (5 bases). Near its end, the DNA agrees better with TRBJ2-7, so the J call may be wrong. There are 15 residues in the CDR3. The germline V gene has CDR1 MNHEY and CDR2 SMNVEV (reference sequence). The CDR3: CASSLSRARPYEQYF. In DNA, the CDR3 is TGTGCCAGCAGTTTGTCCAGGGCACGTCCCTACGAGCAGTACTTC.

The J gene is TRBJ1-5, the V gene TRBV6-1; D gene ambiguous. CDR1 and CDR2 (germline): MNHNS, SASEGT. V lost 6 bases and J 5 bases, leaving 11 bases between the germline ends. CDR3 size: 13 residues. CDR3 sequence (DNA): TGTGCCAGCAGGAGGGTCATAGATCAGCCCCAGCATTTT. Encoded protein: CASRRVIDQPQHF.

The J gene is TRBJ2-1, the V gene TRBV10-3, with 8 bases fitting TRBD1. This CDR3 is built from 12 residues. Germline loops: CDR1 ENHRY, CDR2 SYGVKD. J was trimmed by 7 bases and V by 6 bases; bases with no gene match: 2. The CDR3 spells CAIRGQGNEQFF. CDR3 DNA: TGTGCCATCAGAGGACAGGGAAATGAGCAGTTCTTC.

The chain links TRBV2 to TRBJ2-7, with 7 bases matching TRBD2. With 6 bases clipped from V and 5 bases from J, the junction kept 13 bases outside the gene matches. Germline CDR1 reads SNHLY; CDR2 reads FYNNEI. This CDR3 spans 15 amino acids. The CDR3 loop is CASSPSGGAYDEQYF. The DNA for the CDR3 is TGTGCCAGCAGCCCTAGCGGTGGAGCGTACGACGAGCAGTACTTC.

This chain connects TRBV7-9 to TRBJ2-7; 9 nucleotides agree with TRBD1. This CDR3 spans 14 amino acids. V dropped 4 bases and J dropped 4; count of bases not matched to a gene: 5. The germline V gene encodes CDR1 SEHNR and CDR2 FQNEAQ (reference sequence). The CDR3 protein is CASSSGTGNYEQYF. DNA for the CDR3: TGTGCCAGCAGCTCCGGGACAGGGAATTACGAGCAGTACTTC.

The V gene is TRBV4-2, the J gene TRBJ2-2, with D perhaps matching TRBD1 (5 bases). The CDR3 has 14 residues. V lost 4 bases and J lost 6, with 12 bases in between. In germline, CDR1 is LGHNA, CDR2 YNFKEQ. CDR3 amino acids: CASSLSTEPGELFF. The CDR3 DNA reads TGTGCCAGCAGCCTATCGACAGAGCCCGGGGAGCTGTTTTTT.

The rearrangement joins TRBV10-3 to TRBJ2-2, with D tentatively TRBD2 (6 bases). The CDR3 has 16 amino acids. The ends were cut back, 6 bases at V and 4 bases at J, with 18 bases in the middle. Germline lookup yields CDR1 ENHRY and CDR2 SYGVKD. In nucleotides, the CDR3 is TGTGCCATCAGGGCCCAAAATTTAGCGGTCACCGGGGAGCTGTTTTTT. As protein: CAIRAQNLAVTGELFF.

The genes are TRBV5-1 and TRBJ2-1; TRBD2 agrees at 8 bases. After removal of 0 bases from V and 2 bases from J, the junction contained 4 bases not matched to a gene. Germline CDR1 SGHRS, CDR2 YFSETQ. The CDR3 has 16 residues. The CDR3 is CASSLVPAGAYNEQFF. For the CDR3, the DNA is TGCGCCAGCAGCTTGGTACCAGCGGGGGCCTACAATGAGCAGTTCTTC.

The chain employs TRBV7-9 and TRBJ2-7; D may be TRBD1 (5 bases). V was trimmed by 3 bases and J by 6 bases, leaving 15 bases between them. Germline CDR1 is SEHNR and CDR2 is FQNEAQ (reference sequence). The length of the CDR3 is 14 residues. The CDR3 DNA reads as TGTGCCAGCAGCTTGGTGGCAGGGAAGATCGAGCAGTACTTC. It specifies CASSLVAGKIEQYF.

The chain is built from TRBV12-5 and TRBJ2-7, with TRBD1 identical over 8 bases. Germline-derived CDR1 and CDR2 are LGHNT and FRNRAP. This CDR3 region has 14 residues. The junction had 10 bases not matched to a gene; V was cut back by 5 bases and J by 7 bases. The CDR3 coding sequence is TGTGCTAGTGGTGGGAACCGGGACAGGTGGGAGCAGTACTTC. Protein product: CASGGNRDRWEQYF.

The chain couples TRBV27 to TRBJ1-1, with D possibly TRBD1 on 6 matching bases. Trimming cost V 4 bases and J 0 bases, with 12 bases left between them. The CDR3 runs to 15 residues. Germline V gene sequence: CDR1 MNHEY, CDR2 SMNVEV (reference sequence). CDR3 region: CASSSTRGLNTEAFF. The CDR3 DNA is TGTGCCAGCAGTTCAACCAGGGGCTTGAACACTGAAGCTTTCTTT.

This chain connects TRBV28 to TRBJ2-5, with D maybe TRBD2 (6 bases). The CDR3 extends over 14 amino acids. Germline assignment: CDR1 MDHEN and CDR2 SYDVKM. V lost 3 bases and J lost 4, with 12 bases in between. This CDR3 is CASSFSGGAETQYF. The CDR3 nucleotides are TGTGCCAGCAGTTTCTCCGGCGGGGCAGAGACCCAGTACTTC. Full variable domain (outside the CDR3, taken from reference TRBV28 and TRBJ2-5): DVKVTQSSRYLVKRTGEKVFLECVQDMDHENMFWYRQDPGLGLRLIYFSYDVKMKEKGDIPEGYSVSREKKERFSLILESASTNQTSMYLCASSFSGGAETQYFGPGTRLLVL.